This TCR beta chain was found in a study of Ad26.COV2.S vaccination and SARS-CoV-2 variants. Study outcomes and limitations: Similar non-spike TCR breadth was seen in vaccine and placebo recipients. A substantial breadth of spike-specific CD8+ and CD4+ T cell responses after vaccination has been reported.

Data came from immunoSEQ multiplex PCR; TCRdb stores just in-frame clones and leaves some out. The data hold more than 400,000 clones, with about nine tenths observed a single time. About this clone: Antigen specificity is unknown.

Deletions cut 1 base from V and 4 bases from J, with 8 bases between. Germline V CDR1 and CDR2: SNHLY, FYNNEI. This CDR3 contains 14 residues. Treatment meaning: around 19 received Ad26.COV2.S at low or high dose, single or two shots; about 5 received placebo; per-sample allocation not given. All samples were drawn on day 63, counting from the first vaccine or placebo injection. Spike of the Wuhan-strain SARS-CoV-2 was expressed by an Ad26 vector, which formed the vaccine. This receptor was identified in a person between 18 and 59 years old who received the Ad26.COV2.S COVID-19 vaccine or a placebo. The sequences come from peripheral blood, collected in a trial of Ad26.COV2.S vaccine versus placebo. V is TRBV2 and J is TRBJ2-1, with D unclear. Here the CDR3 DNA reads TGTGCCAGCAGTGAAGATCCAGTATACAATGAGCAGTTCTTC. Amino acid sequence: CASSEDPVYNEQFF.